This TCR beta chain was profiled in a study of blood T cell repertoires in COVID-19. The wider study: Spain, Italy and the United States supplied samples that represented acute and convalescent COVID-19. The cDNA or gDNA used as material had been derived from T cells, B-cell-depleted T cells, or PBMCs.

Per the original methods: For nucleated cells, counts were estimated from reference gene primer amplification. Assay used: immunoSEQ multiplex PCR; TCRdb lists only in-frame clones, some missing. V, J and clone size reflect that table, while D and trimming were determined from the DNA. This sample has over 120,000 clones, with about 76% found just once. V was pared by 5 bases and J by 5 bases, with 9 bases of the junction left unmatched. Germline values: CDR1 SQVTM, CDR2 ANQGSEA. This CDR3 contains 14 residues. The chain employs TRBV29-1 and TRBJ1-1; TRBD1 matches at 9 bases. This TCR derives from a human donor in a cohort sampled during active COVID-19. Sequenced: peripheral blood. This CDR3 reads CSVQSQGAQTEAFF. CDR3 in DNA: TGCAGCGTTCAGTCACAGGGGGCGCAAACTGAAGCTTTCTTT.